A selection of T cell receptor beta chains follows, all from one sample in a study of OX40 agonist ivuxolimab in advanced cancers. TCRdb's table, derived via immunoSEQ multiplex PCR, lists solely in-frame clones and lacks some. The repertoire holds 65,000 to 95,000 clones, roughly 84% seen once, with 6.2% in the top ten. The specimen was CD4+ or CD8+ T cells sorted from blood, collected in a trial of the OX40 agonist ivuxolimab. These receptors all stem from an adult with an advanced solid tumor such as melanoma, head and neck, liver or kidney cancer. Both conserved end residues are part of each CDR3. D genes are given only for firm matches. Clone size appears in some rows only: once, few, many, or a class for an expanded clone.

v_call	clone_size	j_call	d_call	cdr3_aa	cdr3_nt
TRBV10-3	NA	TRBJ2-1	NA	CAISERLETSNEQFF	TGTGCCATCAGTGAGCGGTTGGAAACATCCAATGAGCAGTTCTTC
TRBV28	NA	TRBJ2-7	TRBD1	CASSFVRDRGVSSYEQYF	TGTGCCAGCAGTTTCGTCCGGGACAGGGGGGTTAGCTCCTACGAGCAGTACTTC
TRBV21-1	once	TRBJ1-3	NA	CASYLDRFSFSGNTIYF	TGTGCCAGCTATCTCGACAGGTTTTCGTTCTCTGGAAACACCATATATTTT
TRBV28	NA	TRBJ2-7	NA	CASRPSGSSSIGQYF	TGTGCCAGCAGACCAAGCGGTAGCAGCAGTATCGGTCAGTACTTC
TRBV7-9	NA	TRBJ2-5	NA	CASSYYREQETQYF	TGTGCCAGCAGCTACTACAGGGAGCAAGAGACCCAGTACTTC
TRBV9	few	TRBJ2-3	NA	CASSVFPKADTQYF	TGTGCCAGCAGCGTATTTCCCAAAGCGGATACGCAGTATTTT
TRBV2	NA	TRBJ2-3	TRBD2	CASSSASGSIYTQYF	TGTGCCAGCAGTAGCGCTAGCGGGAGTATATATACGCAGTATTTT
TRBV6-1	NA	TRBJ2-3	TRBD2	CASSSLAGSTDTQYF	TGTGCCAGCAGTTCTCTAGCGGGGAGCACAGATACGCAGTATTTT
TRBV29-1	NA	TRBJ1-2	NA	CSVVNYRADYGYTF	TGCAGCGTTGTGAATTACAGGGCTGACTATGGCTACACCTTC
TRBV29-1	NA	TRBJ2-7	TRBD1	CSFRTGSWGEQYF	TGCAGCTTCCGGACAGGGAGTTGGGGCGAGCAGTACTTC
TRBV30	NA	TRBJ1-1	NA	CAWSVAGNTEAFF	TGTGCCTGGAGTGTGGCGGGGAACACTGAAGCTTTCTTT
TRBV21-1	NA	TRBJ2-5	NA	CASRRPPGETQYF	TGTGCCAGCAGGAGACCCCCCGGGGAGACCCAGTACTTC
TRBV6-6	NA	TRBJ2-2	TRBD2	CASSLTGGTGELFF	TGTGCCAGCAGTTTAACCGGGGGGACCGGGGAGCTGTTTTTT
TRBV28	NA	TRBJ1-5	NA	CASSFAGGGWNQPQHF	TGTGCCAGCAGTTTCGCCGGGGGGGGGTGGAATCAGCCCCAGCATTTT
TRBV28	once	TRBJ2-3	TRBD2	CASNAQISGFTDTQYF	TGTGCCAGCAACGCACAGATTAGCGGGTTCACAGATACGCAGTATTTT
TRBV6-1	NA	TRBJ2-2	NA	CASSGVGGPNTGELFF	TGTGCCAGCAGTGGGGTCGGGGGGCCGAACACCGGGGAGCTGTTTTTT
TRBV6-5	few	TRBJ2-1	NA	CASSYRGTQTYNEQFF	TGTGCCAGCAGTTACCGGGGCACCCAAACTTACAATGAGCAGTTCTTC
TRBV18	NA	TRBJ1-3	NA	CASSPSAGSGNTIYF	TGTGCCAGCTCACCGTCCGCTGGCTCTGGAAACACCATATATTTT
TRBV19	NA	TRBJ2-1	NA	CASSPRQGGSYNEQFF	TGTGCCAGTAGCCCCCGCCAGGGGGGCTCCTACAATGAGCAGTTCTTC
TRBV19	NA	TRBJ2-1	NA	CASARQSSNEQFF	TGTGCCAGCGCCCGACAGTCCTCCAATGAGCAGTTCTTC